This T cell receptor beta chain was observed in a study of shared clonotypes between healthy human individuals. General observations from the study: Naive subsets typically showed greater estimated richness than memory subsets.

In the case of this clone: Its target is not known.

This table comes from immunoSEQ multiplex PCR, and its TCRdb copy is limited to in-frame clones, with some not included. The sample consists of just over 2,000,000 clones, 95% of them appearing once. This TCR was sampled from a young man in good health. Sequencing was done on a sample of naive CD4+ T cells sorted from blood. Stated subset: CD45RA+ positively selected.

The CDR3 loop is CASSLGSTPTGELFF. CDR3 bases: TGTGCCAGCAGCTTAGGGTCTACCCCCACCGGGGAGCTGTTTTTT. The chain joins TRBV7-2 to TRBJ2-2; D unresolved. Deletions cut 1 base from V and 4 bases from J, with 10 bases between. CDR3 length equals 15 residues. CDR1 and CDR2 (germline): SGHTA, FQGNSA.